One and the same sample provided the 6 T cell receptor beta chains below, sequenced in a study of CD8+CD57+ T cells in acquired aplastic anemia. Both TCR beta VDJ combination and CDR3 sequence profiling were carried out. Genomic DNA was the template for this profiling. In TCRdb, the reads were re-called with MiXCR into one record per CDR3 protein. The table lists approximately 80,000 distinct CDR3 sequences, just over 70% of them singletons. Sequenced patients had shown CD8+CD57+ cell expansion by flow cytometry. The material sequenced was sorted CD4+, CD8+, or CD8+CD57+ T cells (not recorded which) from PBMCs. Receptors were obtained from a human donor with aplastic anemia.

In the case of this clonotype: Compared with germline, one end of the junction differs, possibly owing to a read error. The V and J genes are TRBV7-2 and TRBJ2-3, with D unclear. The V gene's germline CDR1 is SGHTA and CDR2 FQGNSA. This CDR3 has 13 residues. CDR3 sequence reads: CAGSFTRTDTQYF. Here the CDR3 DNA reads TGTGCCGGCAGCTTTACCAGGACAGATACGCAGTATTTT.

This clonotype was detected once. This chain's CDR3 is CASRGLAGDLPYEQYF. CDR3 DNA: TGCGCCAGCAGGGGACTAGCGGGCGACCTCCCTTACGAGCAGTACTTC. The chain carries TRBV4-1 and TRBJ2-7; 12 positions match TRBD2. Germline CDR1 reads MGHRA; CDR2 reads YSYEKL. This CDR3 has 16 amino acids. The J segment lost 4 bases and the V segment lost 6 bases, leaving 10 bases of the junction unmatched.

The V call is TRBV9, the J call TRBJ2-5; 12 bases line up with TRBD2. The CDR3 length is 18 residues. V lost 0 bases and J lost 11; bases outside the gene matches: 17. The germline V gene encodes CDR1 SGDLS and CDR2 YYNGEE. In nucleotides, the CDR3 is TGTGCCAGCAGCGTAGCCCTGACTAGCGGGGGTCCTGGGGGGACTCAGTACTTC. Translated, it gives CASSVALTSGGPGGTQYF.

The chain links TRBV10-2 to TRBJ2-7; 11 positions agree with TRBD1. CDR3 length: 14 amino acids. From germline, CDR1 is WSHSY and CDR2 SAAADI. After removal of 5 bases from V and 5 bases from J, the junction contained 5 bases not matched to a gene. CDR3 sequence (DNA): TGCGCCAGCAGTTTACCGGGACAGGGGGACGAGCAGTACTTC. Residues: CASSLPGQGDEQYF.

This clonotype was seen a few times. The chain links TRBV10-2 to TRBJ2-1; D is undetermined. V shed 2 bases and J shed 8 bases, with 4 bases lying between them. Germline V gene data show CDR1 as WSHSY and CDR2 as SAAADI. The length of the CDR3 is 11 residues. The CDR3: CASSELDEQFF. DNA for the CDR3: TGCGCCAGCAGTGAGCTGGATGAGCAGTTCTTC.

This chain connects TRBV15 to TRBJ2-7; 8 bases align to TRBD2. The CDR3 sequence is 14 residues long. Germline loops: CDR1 LNHNV, CDR2 YYDKDF (reference sequence). J lost 7 bases, V lost 4 bases, and 9 bases had no gene match. CDR3 sequence: CATSTTSAGDEQYF. DNA of the CDR3: TGTGCCACCAGCACAACATCAGCGGGAGATGAGCAGTACTTC. Combining the CDR3 with reference TRBV15 and TRBJ2-7 gives the whole variable domain DAMVIQNPRYQVTQFGKPVTLSCSQTLNHNVMYWYQQKSSQAPKLLFHYYDKDFNNEADTPDNFQSRRPNTSFCFLDIRSPGLGDTAMYLCATSTTSAGDEQYFGPGTRLTVT.